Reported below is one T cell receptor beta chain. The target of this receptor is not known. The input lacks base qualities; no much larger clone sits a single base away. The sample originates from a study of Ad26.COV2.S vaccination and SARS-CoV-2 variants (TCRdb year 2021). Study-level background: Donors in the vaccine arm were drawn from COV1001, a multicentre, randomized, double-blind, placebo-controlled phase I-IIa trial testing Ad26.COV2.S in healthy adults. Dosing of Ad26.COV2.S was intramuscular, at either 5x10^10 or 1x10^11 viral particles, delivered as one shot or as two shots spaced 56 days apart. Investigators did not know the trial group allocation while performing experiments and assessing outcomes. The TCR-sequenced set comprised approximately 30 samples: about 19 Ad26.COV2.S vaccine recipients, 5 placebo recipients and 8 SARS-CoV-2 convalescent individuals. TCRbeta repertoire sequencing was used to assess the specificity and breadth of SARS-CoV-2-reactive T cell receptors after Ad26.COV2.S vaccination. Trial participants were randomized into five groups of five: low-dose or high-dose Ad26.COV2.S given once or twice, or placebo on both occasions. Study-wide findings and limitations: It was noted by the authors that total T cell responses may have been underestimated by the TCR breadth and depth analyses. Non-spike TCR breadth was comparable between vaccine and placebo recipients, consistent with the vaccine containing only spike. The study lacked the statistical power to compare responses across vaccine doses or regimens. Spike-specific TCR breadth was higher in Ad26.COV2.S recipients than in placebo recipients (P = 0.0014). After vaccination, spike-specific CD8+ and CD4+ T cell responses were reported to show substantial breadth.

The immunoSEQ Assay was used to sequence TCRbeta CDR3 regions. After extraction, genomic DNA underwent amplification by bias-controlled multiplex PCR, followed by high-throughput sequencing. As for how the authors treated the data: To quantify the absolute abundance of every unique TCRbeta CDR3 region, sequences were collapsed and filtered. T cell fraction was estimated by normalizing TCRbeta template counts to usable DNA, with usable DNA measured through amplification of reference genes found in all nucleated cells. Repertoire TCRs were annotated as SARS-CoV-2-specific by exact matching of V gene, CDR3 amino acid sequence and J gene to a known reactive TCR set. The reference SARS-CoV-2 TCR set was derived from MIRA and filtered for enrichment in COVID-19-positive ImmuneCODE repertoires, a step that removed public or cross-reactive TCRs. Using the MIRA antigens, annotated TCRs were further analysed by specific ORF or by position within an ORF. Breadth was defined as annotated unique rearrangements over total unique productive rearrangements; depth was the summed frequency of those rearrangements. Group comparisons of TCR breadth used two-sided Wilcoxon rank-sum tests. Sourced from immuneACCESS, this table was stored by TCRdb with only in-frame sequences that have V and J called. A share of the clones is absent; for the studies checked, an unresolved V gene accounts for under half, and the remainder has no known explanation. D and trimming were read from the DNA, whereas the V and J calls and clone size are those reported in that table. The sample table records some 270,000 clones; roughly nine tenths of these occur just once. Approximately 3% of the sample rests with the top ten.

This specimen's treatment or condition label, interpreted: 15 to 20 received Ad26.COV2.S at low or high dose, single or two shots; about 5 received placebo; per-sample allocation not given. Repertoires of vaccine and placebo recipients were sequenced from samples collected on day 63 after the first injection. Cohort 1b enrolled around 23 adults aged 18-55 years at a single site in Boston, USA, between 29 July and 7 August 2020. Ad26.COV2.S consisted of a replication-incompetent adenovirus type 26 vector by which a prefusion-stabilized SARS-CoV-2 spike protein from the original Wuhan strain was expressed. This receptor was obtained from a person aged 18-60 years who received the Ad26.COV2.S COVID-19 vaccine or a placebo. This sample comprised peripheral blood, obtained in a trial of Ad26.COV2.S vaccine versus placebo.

CDR3 protein: CASSQESRVLGRNTEAFF. DNA sequence: TGCGCCAGCAGCCAAGAGTCCAGGGTGCTAGGAAGGAACACTGAAGCTTTCTTT. The rearrangement joined TRBV4-1 to TRBJ1-1, and possibly TRBD1, on 5 matching bases. Trimming costs V 0 bases and J 1 base, and their ends lie 18 bases apart. Including the terminal cysteine and phenylalanine, the CDR3 comprises 18 residues. Only the CDR3 part of the read is kept: 54 bases, read in frame from the first base. Per the germline V gene, MGHRA is the CDR1 and YSYEKL is the CDR2.